The clone carrying this T cell receptor (beta chain) was picked up one time. This sample is drawn from a study of CD4 and CD8 cells across lung adenocarcinoma regions. Germline CDR1 and CDR2: MNHEY and SMNVEV (reference sequence). There are 15 residues in the CDR3. Localized lung adenocarcinoma, a non-small cell lung cancer, affected the donors. TCRdb processed the PCR reads anew with MiXCR; each CDR3 protein has one entry. The sample includes some 20,000 distinct CDR3 sequences, approximately 49% of them seen just once. The V gene is TRBV27, the J gene TRBJ2-3, with a weak D call TRBD1 (7 bases). The last part of the DNA fits TRBJ2-5 better; the J call may be wrong. This clonotype originated in a female donor with lung adenocarcinoma. The CD4 and CD8 labels of this study may be unreliable. Sample: CD8+ T cells from the center of a lung tumor. The CDR3 nucleotides are TGTGGCGCGGGGCAGGGGGGCGGAGTCAAAGAGACCCAGTACTTC. This codes for CGAGQGGGVKETQYF.